The next 14 T cell receptor beta chains were all read from a single sample in a study of T-cell memory formation after mild COVID-19. TCRdb passed the 5' RACE reads through MiXCR, listing each CDR3 protein once. The data contain 250,000 to 350,000 distinct CDR3 sequences, roughly a fifth of them singletons. Sequencing was done on a sample of PBMCs or a T cell subset sorted from them (not recorded which). These TCRs come from a young man who had mild COVID-19 (a few samples of this study predate the infection). Cell type and time point are not known.

Comments on this clonotype: It may be a read error: a sequence one base away is much more abundant. The CDR3 region has the DNA TGTGCCAGCAGCTATGTGGACATGGGCTACGAGCAGTACGTC. As protein: CASSYVDMGYEQYV. The gene calls are TRBV5-6 and TRBJ2-7, with a tentative D call TRBD1 (5 bases). Trimming removed 3 bases from V and 3 bases from J, with 13 bases in between. From germline, CDR1 is SGHDT and CDR2 YYEEEE. This CDR3 has 14 amino acids.

This clonotype has a handful of counts. This rearrangement joins TRBV27 to TRBJ1-2, with D tentatively TRBD1 (5 bases). The CDR3 extends over 14 amino acids. Germline V gives CDR1 MNHEY, CDR2 SMNVEV (reference sequence). V was pared by 6 bases and J by 4 bases, with 15 bases between. CDR3 loop: CASSLRGGTYGYTF. Here the CDR3 DNA reads TGTGCCAGCAGCCTCCGTGGGGGAACCTATGGCTACACCTTC.

V is TRBV20-1 and J is TRBJ2-5; TRBD2 might be the D (5 bases). The germline V gene has CDR1 DFQATT and CDR2 SNEGSKA (reference sequence). The CDR3 runs to 16 residues. V was trimmed by 0 bases and J by 5 bases, leaving 19 bases between them. CDR3 amino acids: CSARDGRALGGETQYF. In DNA, the CDR3 is TGCAGTGCTAGAGACGGGCGGGCTTTAGGTGGCGAGACCCAGTACTTC.

This clonotype was seen only a few times. V and J are TRBV29-1 and TRBJ2-2; tentatively, D is TRBD2 (5 bases). V was pared by 4 bases and J by 2 bases, with 8 bases between. The CDR3 has 13 amino acids. Germline V gene lookup returns CDR1 SQVTM and CDR2 ANQGSEA. CDR3 sequence reads: CSVGGFNTGELFF. The CDR3 nucleotides are TGCAGCGTTGGAGGGTTTAACACCGGGGAGCTGTTTTTT.

This clonotype turned up a few times. The chain employs TRBV4-1 and TRBJ2-2; 9 positions agree with TRBD1. The V and J ends lost 3 bases and 5 bases, in that order; junction bases with no gene match: 4. The CDR3 is made up of 15 amino acids. Germline CDR1 is MGHRA and CDR2 is YSYEKL. CDR3 in DNA: TGCGCCAGCAGCCAGCCGGGACAGGGAACCGGGGAGCTGTTTTTT. Its protein is CASSQPGQGTGELFF.

In this sample, this clonotype turned up a few times. The chain joins TRBV24-1 to TRBJ2-1; the D call may be TRBD1 or TRBD2 (6 bases each). Germline V lookup: CDR1 KGHDR, CDR2 SFDVKD. V was cut by 8 bases and J by 4 bases, with 11 bases left in between. CDR3 length equals 13 residues. CDR3 in DNA: TGTGCCACCACCGGGGGCCTGTACAATGAGCAGTTCTTC. It codes for CATTGGLYNEQFF.

DNA of the CDR3: TGTGCCACCAGCGGAAGGACGGTTAGCACAGATACGCAGTATTTT. It yields the protein CATSGRTVSTDTQYF. The chain couples TRBV15 to TRBJ2-3; no clear D gene. V shed 5 bases and J shed 0 bases, with 12 bases lying between them. The germline gives CDR1 LNHNV, CDR2 YYDKDF (reference sequence). The CDR3 spans 15 residues.

V usage is TRBV6-2 or TRBV6-3 and J usage is TRBJ1-5; D uncertain. Trimming removed 9 bases at V and 0 bases at J, with 15 bases between. Germline V gene sequence: CDR1 MNHEY, CDR2 SVGEGT. CDR3 length equals 15 residues. The CDR3 nucleotides read TGTGCCAGAAACCCAAGCACGGATAGCAATCAGCCCCAGCATTTT. Residues: CARNPSTDSNQPQHF.

J is TRBJ2-5 and V is TRBV5-1, with 8 bases fitting TRBD1. Germline V gene lookup returns CDR1 SGHRS and CDR2 YFSETQ. The CDR3 sequence is 17 residues long. J lost 5 bases, V lost 0 bases, and 12 bases had no gene match. This CDR3 reads CASSLASAGGAVETQYF. The CDR3 DNA follows: TGCGCCAGCAGCTTGGCCTCGGCAGGGGGCGCGGTGGAGACCCAGTACTTC. The full variable domain, rest sourced from reference TRBV5-1 and TRBJ2-5, is KAGVTQTPRYLIKTRGQQVTLSCSPISGHRSVSWYQQTPGQGLQFLFEYFSETQRNKGNFPGRFSGRQFSNSRSEMNVSTLELGDSALYLCASSLASAGGAVETQYFGPGTRLLVL.

Only a few counts were recorded for this clonotype. The V and J genes are TRBV6-2 or TRBV6-3 and TRBJ1-6, with D unclear. This CDR3 contains 16 residues. The V gene's germline CDR1 is MNHEY and CDR2 SVGEGT. V lost 1 base and J lost 8, with 15 bases in between. The CDR3 DNA is TGTGCCAGCAGTTACTGGGCCTCCCGGAGGTATTCACCCCTCCACTTT. This translates into CASSYWASRRYSPLHF.

The rearrangement links TRBV21-1 to TRBJ2-7; TRBD1, as called in the table, went unchecked against the DNA. TRBV21-1 is an annotated pseudogene. This CDR3 comprises 15 residues. In DNA form, the CDR3 reads TGTGCCAGCAGCGGTGGACAGGGCGACATCTACGAGCAGTACTTC. It yields the protein CASSGGQGDIYEQYF.

This clonotype was seen only a few times. The gene calls are TRBV4-1 and TRBJ2-4; D not certain. Germline CDR1 MGHRA, CDR2 YSYEKL. This CDR3 spans 14 amino acids. Trimming left V 4 bases short and J 2 bases short, with 9 bases between. The CDR3 nucleotides are TGCGCCAGCAGCCCTGGGCATTCCAAAAACATTCAGTACTTC. This codes for CASSPGHSKNIQYF.

This clonotype was recorded at least ten times. The V gene is TRBV5-1, the J gene TRBJ2-5; D gene uncertain. Germline loops: CDR1 SGHRS, CDR2 YFSETQ. V was cut by 0 bases and J by 1 base, with 10 bases left in between. The CDR3 spans 15 residues. CDR3 DNA: TGCGCCAGCAGCTTGGCCTTGAACGGCCAAGAGACCCAGTACTTC. It specifies CASSLALNGQETQYF.

The genes are TRBV6-2 or TRBV6-3 and TRBJ1-5, with TRBD1 as a possible D gene (6 bases). Germline V gene data show CDR1 as MNHEY and CDR2 as SVGEGT. The CDR3 has 15 residues. Between the trimmed V and J ends, which lost 2 bases and 2 bases, there was a span of 10 bases. CDR3: CASSYRGAGNQPQHF. In nucleotides, the CDR3 is TGTGCCAGCAGTTACCGGGGGGCTGGCAATCAGCCCCAGCATTTT.